Below, 10 T cell receptor beta chains from the same sample are listed, as sequenced in a study of T cell changes during pregnancy in multiple sclerosis. Data came from immunoSEQ multiplex PCR; TCRdb stores just in-frame clones and leaves some out. Of some 60,000 clones listed, less than 95% are singletons. This specimen was peripheral blood, taken in the third trimester of pregnancy. The receptors derive from a female donor in good health, enrolled as a control in a pregnancy study.

The V gene is TRBV19, the J gene TRBJ1-3, with 7 nucleotides matching TRBD1. V lost 7 bases, J lost 2 bases, and 5 bases stayed unmatched. CDR3 length equals 14 residues. The germline V gene has CDR1 LNHDA and CDR2 SQIVND (reference sequence). CDR3 sequence: CASTDRVAGNTIYF. The CDR3 nucleotides are TGTGCCAGTACCGACAGGGTTGCTGGAAACACCATATATTTT.

The chain joins TRBV27 to TRBJ1-2; D is uncertain. CDR1 and CDR2 from the germline V gene are MNHEY and SMNVEV (reference sequence). The germline V and J ends were trimmed by 4 bases and 6 bases, with 12 bases remaining between them. The CDR3 is 13 residues long. The CDR3 DNA reads TGTGCCAGCAGTTCAGTAACGAGGGATGGCTACACCTTC. Its protein product is CASSSVTRDGYTF.

The rearrangement uses TRBV5-8 and TRBJ1-3; D uncertain. The CDR3 is 15 residues long. V shed 2 bases and J shed 0 bases, with 9 bases lying between them. Germline assignment: CDR1 SGHTS and CDR2 YDEGEE. The CDR3 protein is CASSLQTNSGNTIYF. For the CDR3, the DNA is TGTGCCAGCAGCTTACAGACTAACTCTGGAAACACCATATATTTT.

The chain joins TRBV7-2 to TRBJ2-2; D might be TRBD1 (5 bases). V shed 5 bases and J shed 1 base, with 14 bases lying between them. CDR1 and CDR2 from the germline V gene are SGHTA and FQGNSA. This CDR3 is built from 16 residues. The CDR3 sequence is CASSPTALVNTGELFF. The CDR3 DNA follows: TGTGCCAGCAGCCCGACAGCATTAGTGAACACCGGGGAGCTGTTTTTT.

This clone was observed a few times. The chain uses TRBV30 and TRBJ1-5; TRBD1 agrees at 8 bases. From germline, CDR1 is GTSNPN and CDR2 SVGIG (reference sequence). The CDR3 is 12 residues long. The junction had 4 bases not matched to a gene; V was cut back by 3 bases and J by 9 bases. The CDR3 is CAWSEQGGPQHF. The CDR3, as DNA: TGTGCCTGGAGCGAACAGGGGGGGCCCCAGCATTTT.

This clone was observed a single time. V usage is TRBV5-6 and J usage is TRBJ2-2, with 10 nucleotides matching TRBD2. The V gene's germline CDR1 is SGHDT and CDR2 YYEEEE. CDR3 length: 16 amino acids. After removal of 4 bases from V and 2 bases from J, the junction contained 5 bases not matched to a gene. The chain's CDR3 is CASSPGLADNTGELFF. DNA for the CDR3: TGTGCCAGCAGCCCAGGACTAGCGGACAACACCGGGGAGCTGTTTTTT.

The chain employs TRBV9 and TRBJ2-3; 7 nucleotides match TRBD1. J gave up 1 base and V 0 bases, and 2 bases lay outside the gene matches. Germline CDR1 is SGDLS and CDR2 is YYNGEE. The CDR3 loop spans 15 amino acids. The CDR3 DNA reads TGTGCCAGCAGCGTAGAACAGGGGCGCACAGATACGCAGTATTTT. Protein sequence: CASSVEQGRTDTQYF.

The rearrangement links TRBV5-1 to TRBJ2-3; 8 nucleotides line up with TRBD2. In germline, CDR1 is SGHRS, CDR2 YFSETQ. The V segment lost 4 bases and the J segment 0 bases; nucleotides outside the gene matches: 7. There are 16 residues in the CDR3. CDR3 coding DNA: TGCGCCAGCAGCCCCTTAGCGGGAACGAGCACAGATACGCAGTATTTT. Translation gives CASSPLAGTSTDTQYF.

This clone turned up a few times. The chain couples TRBV7-2 to TRBJ2-1, with 7 bases identical to TRBD2. Germline V gene data show CDR1 as SGHTA and CDR2 as FQGNSA. The ends lost 2 bases at V and 8 bases at J; junction bases unmatched: 12. There are 16 residues in the CDR3. Here the CDR3 reads CASSLRGDYGLDEQFF. The CDR3 DNA follows: TGTGCCAGCAGCTTACGTGGGGACTACGGGTTGGATGAGCAGTTCTTC.

This sequence joins TRBV4-1 and TRBJ2-3; the match to TRBD2 covers 8 bases. This CDR3 is built from 15 residues. V dropped 4 bases and J dropped 4; count of bases not matched to a gene: 7. Germline CDR1 reads MGHRA; CDR2 reads YSYEKL. The CDR3 DNA sequence: TGCGCCAGCAGCCTCGCGGGACTAGTCGCAGATACGCAGTATTTT. Its protein product is CASSLAGLVADTQYF.